A selection of T cell receptor beta chains follows, all from one sample in a study of T cells in Graves' hyperthyroidism and ophthalmopathy. Via MiXCR, TCRdb re-called the multiplex PCR reads, giving one row per CDR3 protein. The data hold about 300,000 distinct CDR3 sequences, with around 16% observed a single time. The material sequenced was blood. These receptors were taken from a man aged 25 to 40 with Graves' hyperthyroidism. The CDR3 runs from the conserved cysteine through the conserved F or W.

CDR3 length,V gene,CDR3 protein
15,TRBV14,CASRPSGTGAGGYTF
14,TRBV5-5,CASSIAGIDEKLFF
13,TRBV28,CASSLVREGSLHF
15,TRBV20-1,CSATTGGRRNQPQHF
17,TRBV4-1,CASSQEGMAGAGETQYF
12,TRBV10-3,CAISDLAYEQFF
14,TRBV2,CASRTGRSPSPQHF
15,TRBV5-1,CASSFVAGEFYEQYF
15,TRBV9,CASSPQPATNEKLFF
12,TRBV28,CASSYYTGELFF
14,TRBV11-2,CASSRTGPYNEQFF
14,TRBV27,CASSRRGLVEKLFF
14,TRBV3-1,CASRSQGAVYGYTF
12,TRBV12-3/TRBV12-4,CASSFIGTEAFF
13,TRBV28,CASGDRGLIEQYF
15,TRBV15,CATSRVAQGHYEQYF
16,TRBV11-3,CASSLLSSPYQETQYF
12,TRBV30,CAWGRATYEQYF
15,TRBV4-1,CASSLDGQGLYEQYF
14,TRBV3-1,CASSPRQGSYGYTF
14,TRBV5-1,CASSLNPNTGELFF
15,TRBV5-1,CASSSGTAYTGELFF